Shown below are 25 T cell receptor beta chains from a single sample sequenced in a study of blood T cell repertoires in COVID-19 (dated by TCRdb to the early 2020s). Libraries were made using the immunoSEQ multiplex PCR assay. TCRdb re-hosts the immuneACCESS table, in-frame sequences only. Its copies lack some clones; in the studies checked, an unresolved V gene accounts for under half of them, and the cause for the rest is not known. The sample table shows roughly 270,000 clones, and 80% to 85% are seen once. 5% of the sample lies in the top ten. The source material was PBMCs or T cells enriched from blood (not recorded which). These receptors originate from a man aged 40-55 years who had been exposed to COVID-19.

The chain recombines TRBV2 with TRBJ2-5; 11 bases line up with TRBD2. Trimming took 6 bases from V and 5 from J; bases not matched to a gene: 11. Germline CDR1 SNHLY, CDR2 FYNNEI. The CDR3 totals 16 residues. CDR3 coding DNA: TGTGCCAGCAGCCCTCTAACTAGCGGGAGTAGGGAGACCCAGTACTTC. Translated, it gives CASSPLTSGSRETQYF.

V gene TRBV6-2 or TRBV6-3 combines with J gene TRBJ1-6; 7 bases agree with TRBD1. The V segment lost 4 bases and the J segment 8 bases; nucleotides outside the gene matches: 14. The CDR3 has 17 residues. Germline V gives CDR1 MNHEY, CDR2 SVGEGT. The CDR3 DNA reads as TGTGCCAGCAGTTCCACAGGGGTAGGTCGTTCCGATTCACCCCTCCACTTT. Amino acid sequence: CASSSTGVGRSDSPLHF.

The CDR3 bases are TGTGCCAGCTCACAGGGACAGGTTGACAATCAGCCCCAGCATTTT. It encodes CASSQGQVDNQPQHF. The chain is built from TRBV2 and TRBJ1-5; 8 nucleotides match TRBD1. This CDR3 spans 15 amino acids. Germline V gene lookup returns CDR1 SNHLY and CDR2 FYNNEI. The V and J ends lost 8 bases and 3 bases, in that order; junction bases with no gene match: 9.

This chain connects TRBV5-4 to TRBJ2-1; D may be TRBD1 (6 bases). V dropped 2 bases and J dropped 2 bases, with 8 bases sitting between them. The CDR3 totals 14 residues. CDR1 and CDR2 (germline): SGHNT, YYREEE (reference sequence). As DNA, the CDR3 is TGTGCCAGCAGCTTCGGGACAACCTACAATGAGCAGTTCTTC. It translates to CASSFGTTYNEQFF.

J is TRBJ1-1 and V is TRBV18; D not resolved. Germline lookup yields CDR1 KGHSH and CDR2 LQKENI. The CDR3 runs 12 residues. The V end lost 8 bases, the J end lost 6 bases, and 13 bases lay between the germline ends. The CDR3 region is CASEKAPPEAFF. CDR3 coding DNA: TGTGCCAGCGAGAAAGCACCCCCTGAAGCTTTCTTT.

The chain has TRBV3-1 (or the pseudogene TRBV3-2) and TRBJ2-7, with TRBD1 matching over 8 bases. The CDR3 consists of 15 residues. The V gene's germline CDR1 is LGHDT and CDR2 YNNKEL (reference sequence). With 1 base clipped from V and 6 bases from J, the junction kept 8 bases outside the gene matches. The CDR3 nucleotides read TGTGCCAGCAGCCAAGGGACAGGGTATCTAGGCGAGCAGTACTTC. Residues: CASSQGTGYLGEQYF.

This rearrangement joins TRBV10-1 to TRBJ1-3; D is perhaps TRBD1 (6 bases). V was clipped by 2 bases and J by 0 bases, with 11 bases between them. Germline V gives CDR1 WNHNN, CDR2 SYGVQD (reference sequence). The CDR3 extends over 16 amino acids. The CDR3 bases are TGCGCCAGCAGTGAGACAGGGCCTAGCTCTGGAAACACCATATATTTT. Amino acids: CASSETGPSSGNTIYF.

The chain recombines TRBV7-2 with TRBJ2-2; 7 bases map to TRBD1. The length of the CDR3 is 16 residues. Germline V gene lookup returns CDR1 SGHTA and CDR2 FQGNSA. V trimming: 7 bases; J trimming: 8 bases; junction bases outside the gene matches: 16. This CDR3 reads CASTPPDRFTSGELFF. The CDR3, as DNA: TGTGCCAGCACCCCACCGGACAGGTTTACCTCTGGGGAGCTGTTTTTT.

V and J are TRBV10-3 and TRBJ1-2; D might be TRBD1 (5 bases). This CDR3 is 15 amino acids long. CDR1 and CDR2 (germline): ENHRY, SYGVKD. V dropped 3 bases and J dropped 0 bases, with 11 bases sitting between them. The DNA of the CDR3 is TGTGCCATCAGTGAAGGACACATGCCTAACTATGGCTACACCTTC. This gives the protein CAISEGHMPNYGYTF.

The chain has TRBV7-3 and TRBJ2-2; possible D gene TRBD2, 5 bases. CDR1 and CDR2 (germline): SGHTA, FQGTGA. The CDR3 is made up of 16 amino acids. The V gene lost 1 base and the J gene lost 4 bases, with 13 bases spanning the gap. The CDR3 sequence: CASSLISGPPTGELFF. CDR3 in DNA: TGTGCCAGCAGCTTAATCAGCGGACCCCCCACCGGGGAGCTGTTTTTT.

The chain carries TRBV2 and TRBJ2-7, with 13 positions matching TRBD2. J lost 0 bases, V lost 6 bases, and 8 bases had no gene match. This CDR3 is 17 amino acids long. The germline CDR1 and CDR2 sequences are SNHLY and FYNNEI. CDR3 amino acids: CASRGLAGARVSYEQYF. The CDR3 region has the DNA TGTGCCAGCAGAGGACTAGCGGGAGCCCGAGTCTCCTACGAGCAGTACTTC.

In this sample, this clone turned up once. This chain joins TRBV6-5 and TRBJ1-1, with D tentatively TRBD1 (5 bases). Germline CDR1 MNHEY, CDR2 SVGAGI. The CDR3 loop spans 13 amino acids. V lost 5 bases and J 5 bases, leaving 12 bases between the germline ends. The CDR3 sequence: CASSQQESTEAFF. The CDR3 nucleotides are TGTGCCAGCAGTCAACAGGAATCGACTGAAGCTTTCTTT.

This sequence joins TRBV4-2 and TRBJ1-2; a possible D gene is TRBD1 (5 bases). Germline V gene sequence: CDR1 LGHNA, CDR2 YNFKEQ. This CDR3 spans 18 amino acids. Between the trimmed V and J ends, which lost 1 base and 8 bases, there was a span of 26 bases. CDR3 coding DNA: TGTGCCAGCAGCCAAGGAGATTCGGGGAGGGGAGGGAGTCGGGGCTACACCTTC. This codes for CASSQGDSGRGGSRGYTF.

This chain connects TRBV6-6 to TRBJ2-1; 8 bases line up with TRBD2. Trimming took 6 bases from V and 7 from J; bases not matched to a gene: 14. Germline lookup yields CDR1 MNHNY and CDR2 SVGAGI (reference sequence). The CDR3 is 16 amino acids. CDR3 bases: TGTGCCAGCAGGCCAAATGAGCGGGAGAAACGTAATGAGCAGTTCTTC. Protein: CASRPNEREKRNEQFF.

The CDR3 loop is CASSPPGGPVYNEQFF. The DNA of the CDR3 is TGTGCCAGCTCACCTCCGGGAGGGCCTGTCTACAATGAGCAGTTCTTC. The V gene is TRBV18, the J gene TRBJ2-1; 8 positions agree with TRBD2. Trimming cost V 3 bases and J 3 bases; bases outside gene matches: 7. Germline loops: CDR1 KGHSH, CDR2 LQKENI. CDR3 length: 16 amino acids.

CDR3 sequence reads: CASRDWTSGKNEQFF. The CDR3 DNA follows: TGTGCCAGCAGGGATTGGACTAGCGGGAAGAATGAGCAGTTCTTC. The rearrangement uses TRBV11-2 and TRBJ2-1; TRBD2 aligns across 12 bases. CDR3 length equals 15 residues. Trimming cost V 6 bases and J 7 bases; bases outside gene matches: 7. The germline V gene has CDR1 SGHAT and CDR2 FQNNGV. Based on the CDR3 plus reference TRBV11-2 and TRBJ2-1, the full variable domain is EAGVAQSPRYKIIEKRQSVAFWCNPISGHATLYWYQQILGQGPKLLIQFQNNGVVDDSQLPKDRFSAERLKGVDSTLKIQPAKLEDSAVYLCASRDWTSGKNEQFFGPGTRLTVL.

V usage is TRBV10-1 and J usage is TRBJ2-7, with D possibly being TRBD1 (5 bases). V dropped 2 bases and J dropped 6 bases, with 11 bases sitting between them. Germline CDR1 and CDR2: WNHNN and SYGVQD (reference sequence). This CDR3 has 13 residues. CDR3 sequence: CASSESQGSEQYF. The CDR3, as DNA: TGCGCCAGCAGTGAGAGCCAGGGCAGCGAGCAGTACTTC.

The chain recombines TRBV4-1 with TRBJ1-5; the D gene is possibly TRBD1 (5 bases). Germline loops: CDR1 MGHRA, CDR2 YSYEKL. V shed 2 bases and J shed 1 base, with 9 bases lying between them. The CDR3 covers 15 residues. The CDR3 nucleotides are TGCGCCAGCAGCCAATGGCAGGGAAGCAATCAGCCCCAGCATTTT. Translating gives CASSQWQGSNQPQHF.

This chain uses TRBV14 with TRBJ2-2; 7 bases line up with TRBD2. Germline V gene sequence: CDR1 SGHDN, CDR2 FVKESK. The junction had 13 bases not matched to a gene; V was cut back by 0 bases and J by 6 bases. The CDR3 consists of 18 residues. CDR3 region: CASSQDGSGLLLPGELFF. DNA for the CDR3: TGTGCCAGCAGCCAAGATGGGTCGGGACTACTCCTCCCCGGGGAGCTGTTTTTT.

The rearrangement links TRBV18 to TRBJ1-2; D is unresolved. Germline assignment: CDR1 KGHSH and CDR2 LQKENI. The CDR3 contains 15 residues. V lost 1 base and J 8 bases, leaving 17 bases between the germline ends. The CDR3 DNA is TGTGCCAGCTCACCACTCCCCAGACAAGGTTGGGGCTACACCTTC. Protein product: CASSPLPRQGWGYTF.

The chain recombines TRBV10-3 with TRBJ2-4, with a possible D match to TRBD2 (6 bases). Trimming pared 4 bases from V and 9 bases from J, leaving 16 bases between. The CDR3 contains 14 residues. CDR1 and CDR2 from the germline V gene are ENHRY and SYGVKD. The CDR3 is CAISGRPKGGIQYF. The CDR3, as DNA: TGTGCCATCAGTGGGAGGCCGAAGGGAGGCATTCAGTACTTC.

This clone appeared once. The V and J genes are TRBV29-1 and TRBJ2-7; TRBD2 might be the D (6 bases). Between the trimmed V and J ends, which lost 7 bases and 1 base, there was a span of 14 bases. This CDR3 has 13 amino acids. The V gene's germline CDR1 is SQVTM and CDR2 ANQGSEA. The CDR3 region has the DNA TGCAGCGGGAGGGGTGGGGGTTCCTACGAGCAGTACTTC. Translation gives CSGRGGGSYEQYF.

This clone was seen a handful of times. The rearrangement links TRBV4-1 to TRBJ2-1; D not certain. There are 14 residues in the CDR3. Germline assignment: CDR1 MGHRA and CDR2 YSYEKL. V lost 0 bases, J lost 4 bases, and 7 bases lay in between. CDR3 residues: CASSQDFEYNEQFF. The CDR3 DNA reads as TGCGCCAGCAGCCAAGATTTCGAGTACAATGAGCAGTTCTTC.

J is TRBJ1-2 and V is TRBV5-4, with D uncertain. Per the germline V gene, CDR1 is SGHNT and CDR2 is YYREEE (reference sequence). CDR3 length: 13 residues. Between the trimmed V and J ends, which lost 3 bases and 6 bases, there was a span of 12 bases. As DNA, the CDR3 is TGTGCCAGCAGCTACAATTCAGGAAATGGCTACACCTTC. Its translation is CASSYNSGNGYTF.

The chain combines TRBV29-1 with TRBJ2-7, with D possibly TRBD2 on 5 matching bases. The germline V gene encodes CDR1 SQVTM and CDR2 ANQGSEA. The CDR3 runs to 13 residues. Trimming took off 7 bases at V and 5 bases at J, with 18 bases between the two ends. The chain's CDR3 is CSAGYRGIDEQYF. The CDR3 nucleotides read TGCAGCGCTGGGTACCGGGGAATCGACGAGCAGTACTTC.